The 31 T cell receptor beta chains given below trace back to one sample, sequenced in a study of blood T cells in healthy people across ages. Alongside a J-beta primer mix, a sample-barcoded 5' primer served in a second PCR lasting roughly 6 to 11 cycles. One entry per CDR3 protein, called by TCRdb with MiXCR from the 5' RACE reads. The sample comprises over 1,500,000 distinct CDR3 sequences, about 50% of which are singletons, and less than 2.5% rests with the top ten. The sequencing input was blood. The receptors stem from a woman in her thirties or forties in good health.

This sequence joins TRBV12-3 or TRBV12-4 and TRBJ2-3; 7 positions agree with TRBD1. The CDR3 is 14 residues long. J was trimmed by 2 bases and V by 6 bases; bases with no gene match: 5. The CDR3 spells CASRDRKNTDTQYF. In DNA form, the CDR3 reads TGTGCCAGCAGGGACAGGAAGAACACAGATACGCAGTATTTT.

The genes are TRBV29-1 and TRBJ1-4, with a weak D call TRBD1 (5 bases). CDR3 length: 13 residues. Trimming took off 7 bases at V and 3 bases at J, with 12 bases between the two ends. Per the germline V gene, CDR1 is SQVTM and CDR2 is ANQGSEA. Here the CDR3 reads CSGIGVANEKLFF. The CDR3 bases are TGCAGCGGAATAGGGGTGGCTAATGAAAAACTGTTTTTT.

V and J are TRBV29-1 and TRBJ1-2, with 8 bases aligning to TRBD1. V dropped 7 bases and J dropped 4; count of bases not matched to a gene: 5. This CDR3 has 12 residues. The V gene's germline CDR1 is SQVTM and CDR2 ANQGSEA. The CDR3 here is CSDDTGGYGYTF. The CDR3 DNA sequence: TGCAGCGACGACACAGGGGGCTATGGCTACACCTTC.

The V and J genes are TRBV10-3 and TRBJ2-7; D is possibly TRBD2 (6 bases). CDR1 is ENHRY, CDR2 SYGVKD, per germline. This CDR3 spans 13 amino acids. Between the trimmed V and J ends, which lost 3 bases and 1 base, there was a span of 7 bases. Here the CDR3 DNA reads TGTGCCATCAGTGAACGGGGGTCCTACGAGCAGTACTTC. This gives the protein CAISERGSYEQYF.

This chain links TRBV5-1 with TRBJ2-1, with D maybe TRBD1 (5 bases). Germline CDR1 is SGHRS and CDR2 is YFSETQ. The CDR3 spans 16 residues. V lost 0 bases and J lost 8, with 18 bases in between. CDR3 residues: CASSLGQTRIRDEQFF. CDR3 DNA sequence: TGCGCCAGCAGCTTGGGACAGACCAGAATCCGGGATGAGCAGTTCTTC.

The rearrangement uses TRBV12-3 or TRBV12-4 and TRBJ1-2, with 8 bases lining up with TRBD1. V shed 6 bases, J shed 4 bases, and the junction held 10 bases outside the gene matches. This CDR3 spans 15 amino acids. This CDR3 reads CASSSTGAASYGYTF. DNA for the CDR3: TGTGCCAGCAGCTCGACAGGGGCCGCTTCCTATGGCTACACCTTC.

The chain combines TRBV2 with TRBJ2-2; 7 positions agree with TRBD1. The CDR3 totals 15 residues. Looked up from germline, CDR1 is SNHLY and CDR2 is FYNNEI. V lost 10 bases, J lost 0 bases, and 8 bases stayed unmatched. The CDR3 nucleotides read TGTGCCACCCGCCGCCAGGGGGCGAACACCGGGGAGCTGTTTTTT. Its translation is CATRRQGANTGELFF.

The chain uses TRBV24-1 and TRBJ2-6; unclear D gene. Trimming pared 4 bases from V and 5 bases from J, leaving 17 bases between. Germline CDR1 reads KGHDR; CDR2 reads SFDVKD. CDR3 size: 17 residues. The CDR3 protein is CATSDRHGGHRANVLTF. The CDR3 nucleotides are TGTGCCACCAGTGACCGACACGGTGGCCACAGGGCCAACGTCCTGACTTTC.

This clonotype came up a few times. The genes are TRBV7-2 and TRBJ2-7; D gene unclear. Germline loops: CDR1 SGHTA, CDR2 FQGNSA. The V and J ends lost 3 bases and 4 bases respectively, with 22 bases between them. This CDR3 contains 17 residues. The CDR3 DNA sequence: TGTGCCAGCAGCTTTTTGGGCGACCCCAAGGCGACTTACGAGCAGTACTTC. It is translated as CASSFLGDPKATYEQYF.

The chain combines TRBV4-2 with TRBJ2-3; TRBD1 matches 7 bases. Trimming cost V 2 bases and J 4 bases; bases outside gene matches: 18. This CDR3 has 19 residues. The germline V gene has CDR1 LGHNA and CDR2 YNFKEQ. In DNA, the CDR3 is TGTGCCAGCAGCCAACCTACCAAGGGGGCCGGAGCGGTACCAGATACGCAGTATTTT. Translation: CASSQPTKGAGAVPDTQYF.

The V call is TRBV7-8, the J call TRBJ2-7, with D perhaps matching TRBD2 (5 bases). CDR3 length: 14 amino acids. V was cut by 2 bases and J by 6 bases, with 14 bases left in between. CDR1 and CDR2 from the germline V gene are SGHVS and FQNEAQ. The CDR3 nucleotides read TGTGCCAGCAGCTTACTCGGGCTGGGGAGCGAGCAGTACTTC. Translation gives CASSLLGLGSEQYF.

The chain couples TRBV12-3 or TRBV12-4 to TRBJ1-2; D possibly corresponds to TRBD1 (6 bases). Between the trimmed V and J ends, which lost 3 bases and 10 bases, there was a span of 15 bases. The length of the CDR3 is 13 residues. CDR3 region: CASSFRGTKVYTF. Here the CDR3 DNA reads TGTGCCAGCAGTTTCAGGGGCACTAAGGTCTACACCTTC.

The chain links TRBV6-6 to TRBJ2-7; D is ambiguous. CDR1 is MNHNY and CDR2 is SVGAGI in the germline V gene (reference sequence). Trimming took 6 bases from V and 2 from J, leaving 14 bases between them. CDR3 size: 14 residues. The CDR3 DNA reads as TGTGCCAGCAGCGTAAATACAGTACCCTACGAGCAGTACTTC. It yields the protein CASSVNTVPYEQYF.

V usage is TRBV7-2 and J usage is TRBJ2-7, with 14 positions matching TRBD2. Germline V gene lookup returns CDR1 SGHTA and CDR2 FQGNSA. The CDR3 runs 18 residues. The J segment lost 0 bases and the V segment lost 3 bases, leaving 7 bases of the junction unmatched. CDR3 protein: CASSLTGLAGVYSYEQYF. As DNA, the CDR3 is TGTGCCAGCAGCTTGACGGGACTAGCGGGGGTATACTCCTACGAGCAGTACTTC. The full variable domain, with the rest looked up from reference TRBV7-2 and TRBJ2-7, is GAGVSQSPSNKVTEKGKDVELRCDPISGHTALYWYRQSLGQGLEFLIYFQGNSAPDKSGLPSDRFSAERTGGSVSTLTIQRTQQEDSAVYLCASSLTGLAGVYSYEQYFGPGTRLTVT.

There are many counts of this clonotype. J is TRBJ2-3 and V is TRBV20-1; D remains unclear. Germline V lookup: CDR1 DFQATT, CDR2 SNEGSKA (reference sequence). V was shortened by 6 bases and J by 3 bases, with 1 base between the two germline ends. The CDR3 is 9 amino acids. In nucleotides, the CDR3 is TGCAGTGCAACAGATACGCAGTATTTT. Translated: CSATDTQYF.

The rearrangement joins TRBV20-1 to TRBJ2-7, with D possibly TRBD2 on 5 matching bases. The better agreement between TRBJ2-5 and the DNA end casts doubt on the J call. The CDR3 totals 15 residues. The V gene's germline CDR1 is DFQATT and CDR2 SNEGSKA (reference sequence). CDR3 region: CSAPPAYGGPETQYF. In DNA, the CDR3 is TGCAGTGCACCCCCCGCATACGGAGGTCCGGAGACCCAGTACTTC.

This clonotype was observed at least ten times. The chain links TRBV2 to TRBJ2-5, with D possibly matching TRBD2 (5 bases). CDR3 length equals 15 residues. The ends were cut back, 6 bases at V and 5 bases at J, with 19 bases in the middle. Germline V CDR1 and CDR2: SNHLY, FYNNEI. CDR3 nucleotides: TGTGCCAGCAGGGGAGACACTCAAGTCAGGGAGACCCAGTACTTC. Protein sequence: CASRGDTQVRETQYF.

The count of this clonotype is one. V gene TRBV11-1 combines with J gene TRBJ2-3, with a possible D match to TRBD1 (7 bases). This CDR3 comprises 16 residues. Per the germline V gene, CDR1 is SGHAT and CDR2 is FQDESV (reference sequence). V was pared by 5 bases and J by 4 bases, with 19 bases between. The CDR3 DNA follows: TGTGCCAGCAGCACATACCCGACAGGGAGGTCAGATACGCAGTATTTT. It specifies CASSTYPTGRSDTQYF.

This clonotype was counted once. V and J are TRBV7-2 and TRBJ2-1, with D hard to call. CDR1 is SGHTA and CDR2 is FQGNSA in the germline V gene. Trimming removed 1 base from V and 6 bases from J, with 7 bases in between. This CDR3 spans 13 amino acids. The CDR3, as DNA: TGTGCCAGCAGCTTAGAAGACGGCAATGAGCAGTTCTTC. It specifies CASSLEDGNEQFF. Variable domain in full (rest from reference TRBV7-2 and TRBJ2-1): GAGVSQSPSNKVTEKGKDVELRCDPISGHTALYWYRQSLGQGLEFLIYFQGNSAPDKSGLPSDRFSAERTGGSVSTLTIQRTQQEDSAVYLCASSLEDGNEQFFGPGTRLTVL.

V and J are TRBV7-6 and TRBJ1-1, with a possible D match to TRBD1 (5 bases). This CDR3 region has 13 residues. V was shortened by 5 bases and J by 5 bases, with 12 bases between the two germline ends. Germline lookup yields CDR1 SGHVS and CDR2 FNYEAQ. CDR3 residues: CASSNLGATEAFF. CDR3 coding DNA: TGTGCCAGCAGCAATTTAGGGGCTACTGAAGCTTTCTTT.

This chain joins TRBV5-6 and TRBJ2-1, with D possibly TRBD2 on 5 matching bases. In germline, CDR1 is SGHDT, CDR2 YYEEEE. The CDR3 loop spans 16 amino acids. V was clipped by 4 bases and J by 0 bases, with 14 bases between them. The CDR3 reads CASSPEALSSYNEQFF. DNA for the CDR3: TGTGCCAGCAGCCCGGAGGCCCTAAGCTCCTACAATGAGCAGTTCTTC.

This clonotype was picked up a small number of times. The J gene is TRBJ2-2, the V gene TRBV7-2, with no clear D. V was cut by 0 bases and J by 3 bases, with 2 bases left in between. This CDR3 contains 13 residues. The germline V gene encodes CDR1 SGHTA and CDR2 FQGNSA. Here the CDR3 reads CASSLAHTGELFF. The CDR3 DNA follows: TGTGCCAGCAGCTTAGCCCACACCGGGGAGCTGTTTTTT. Full variable domain (remainder filled in from reference TRBV7-2 and TRBJ2-2): GAGVSQSPSNKVTEKGKDVELRCDPISGHTALYWYRQSLGQGLEFLIYFQGNSAPDKSGLPSDRFSAERTGGSVSTLTIQRTQQEDSAVYLCASSLAHTGELFFGEGSRLTVL.

The CDR3 bases are TGCAGTGCTAGAGAGCCATTACTCCAAGAGACCCAGTACTTC. It specifies CSAREPLLQETQYF. This sequence joins TRBV20-1 and TRBJ2-5, with D unresolved. There are 14 residues in the CDR3. CDR1 DFQATT and CDR2 SNEGSKA come from the germline V gene (reference sequence). Trimming cost V 0 bases and J 1 base, with 9 bases left between them.

This clonotype has just one count. The chain uses TRBV7-2 and TRBJ2-3; D might be TRBD2 (7 bases). Germline V lookup: CDR1 SGHTA, CDR2 FQGNSA. The CDR3 loop spans 22 amino acids. V dropped 0 bases and J dropped 0 bases, with 28 bases sitting between them. In DNA form, the CDR3 reads TGTGCCAGCAGCTTAGCGCGACTTGGGCTGTTGGCGGGGGCGACTAGCACAGATACGCAGTATTTT. Translating it yields CASSLARLGLLAGATSTDTQYF.

This clonotype occurred a few times. The chain carries TRBV5-1 and TRBJ2-3; D not resolved. V lost 1 base and J 0 bases, leaving 9 bases between the germline ends. CDR1 is SGHRS, CDR2 YFSETQ, per germline. The CDR3 totals 15 residues. The CDR3 DNA is TGCGCCAGCAGCTTGAAGCGACCTAGCACAGATACGCAGTATTTT. Amino acids: CASSLKRPSTDTQYF.

The chain links TRBV25-1 to TRBJ2-1; D perhaps matches TRBD1 (5 bases). The V and J ends lost 7 bases and 10 bases respectively, with 17 bases between them. CDR1 is MGHDK and CDR2 is SYGVNS in the germline V gene. The CDR3 sequence is 13 residues long. CDR3 sequence: CASTRRGQYEQFF. The CDR3 DNA is TGTGCCAGCACCCGGCGCGGACAATACGAGCAGTTCTTC.

This clonotype was seen just once. This sequence joins TRBV5-1 and TRBJ2-1; 8 bases match TRBD2. The J call is doubtful: the DNA matches TRBJ2-7 better. There are 16 residues in the CDR3. CDR1 is SGHRS, CDR2 YFSETQ, per germline. This chain's CDR3 is CASSLVSGTSYNEQYF. The CDR3 coding sequence is TGCGCCAGCAGCTTGGTATCCGGGACTAGTTACAATGAGCAGTACTTC.

The V gene is TRBV10-3, the J gene TRBJ1-1; TRBD1 agrees at 9 bases. The CDR3 consists of 15 residues. Germline trimming cut 5 bases from V and 3 bases from J; bases unmatched to any gene: 7. CDR1 is ENHRY, CDR2 SYGVKD, per germline. The CDR3 coding sequence is TGTGCCATCAGTACGAACAGGGGGCCAGACACTGAAGCTTTCTTT. Translated: CAISTNRGPDTEAFF.

The J gene is TRBJ2-1, the V gene TRBV20-1; TRBD2 might be the D (6 bases). CDR1 is DFQATT, CDR2 SNEGSKA, per germline (reference sequence). This CDR3 comprises 15 residues. V shed 0 bases and J shed 5 bases, with 14 bases lying between them. The CDR3 nucleotides are TGCAGTGCTAGAGATCGTCGCGGGATCCACAATGAGCAGTTCTTC. As protein: CSARDRRGIHNEQFF.

The CDR3 coding sequence is TGTGCCAGCAGGTCCGGGGGGGCTAGCTATGGCTACACCTTC. Translating it yields CASRSGGASYGYTF. This chain joins TRBV7-9 and TRBJ1-2, with TRBD1 as a possible D gene (6 bases). CDR1 and CDR2 from the germline V gene are SEHNR and FQNEAQ (reference sequence). V was clipped by 6 bases and J by 4 bases, with 15 bases between them. This CDR3 has 14 amino acids.

This rearrangement joins TRBV7-6 to TRBJ1-6; no definite D call. CDR3 length: 14 amino acids. V was clipped by 5 bases and J by 12 bases, with 17 bases between them. Germline loops: CDR1 SGHVS, CDR2 FNYEAQ. CDR3 amino acids: CASSPSTSRGPLHF. The CDR3 DNA is TGTGCCAGCAGCCCTTCGACCTCCCGCGGACCCCTCCACTTT.